The 10 T cell receptor beta chains below come from one sample, sequenced in a study of shared clonotypes between healthy human individuals. TCRdb's copy holds only in-frame clones and misses some; the assay was immunoSEQ multiplex PCR. This sample has some 500,000 clones, with approximately 80% found just once. What was sequenced was PBMCs. The source is a woman in her 40s in good health. Some clones in this sample may be carry-over from other donors' samples.

This chain links TRBV7-8 with TRBJ2-4; D possibly corresponds to TRBD1 (5 bases). Germline lookup yields CDR1 SGHVS and CDR2 FQNEAQ. V was clipped by 0 bases and J by 4 bases, with 16 bases between them. This CDR3 spans 17 amino acids. The CDR3 loop is CASSLAQGKGTKNIQYF. The CDR3 bases are TGTGCCAGCAGCTTAGCTCAGGGTAAAGGAACAAAAAACATTCAGTACTTC.

The rearrangement links TRBV7-6 to TRBJ1-2; 10 bases agree with TRBD1. Germline values: CDR1 SGHVS, CDR2 FNYEAQ. Unmatched junction bases numbered 8, after V lost 1 base and J lost 3 bases. The CDR3 has 17 amino acids. CDR3 sequence reads: CASSLGDRGPEDYGYTF. The CDR3 coding sequence is TGTGCCAGCAGCTTAGGGGACAGGGGTCCCGAAGACTATGGCTACACCTTC.

The genes are TRBV30 and TRBJ1-3; D unclear. Germline CDR1 is GTSNPN and CDR2 is SVGIG (reference sequence). V was cut by 3 bases and J by 1 base, with 7 bases left in between. CDR3 length: 13 amino acids. For the CDR3, the DNA is TGTGCCTGGAGCTTGGGGTCTGGAAACACCATATATTTT. Its translation is CAWSLGSGNTIYF.

In regard to this clone: It is likely a read error: a sequence one base away is far more abundant. The CDR3 end shows no conserved phenylalanine or tryptophan, and so a read error is likely. The chain joins TRBV29-1 to TRBJ1-2; D remains ambiguous. CDR1 is SQVTM, CDR2 ANQGSEA, per germline. The CDR3 runs 13 residues. Trimming cost V 7 bases and J 1 base, with 13 bases left between them. The CDR3, as DNA: TGCAGCGCCGGTACAGATTTTAACTATGGCTACACCTTA. This encodes CSAGTDFNYGYTL.

On this clone: A far larger clone is one nucleotide away, so this likely arose from a read error. The V call is TRBV29-1, the J call TRBJ1-2; TRBD1 matches 7 bases. Germline V gene sequence: CDR1 SQVTM, CDR2 ANQGSEA. The CDR3 runs to 15 residues. The CDR3 DNA follows: TGCAGCGTCCCTGCAACAGGGGACATCTACCATGGCTACACCTTT. It encodes CSVPATGDIYHGYTF. Filled out from reference TRBV29-1 and TRBJ1-2, the complete variable domain reads SAVISQKPSRDICQRGTSLTIQCQVDSQVTMMFWYRQQPGQSLTLIATANQGSEATYESGFVIDKFPISRPNLTFSTLTVSNMSPEDSSIYLCSVPATGDIYHGYTFGSGTRLTVV.

This clone was seen only a few times. The chain links TRBV2 to TRBJ1-5; tentatively, D is TRBD1 (6 bases). The CDR3 consists of 13 residues. Trimming pared 8 bases from V and 4 bases from J, leaving 12 bases between. Germline loops: CDR1 SNHLY, CDR2 FYNNEI. CDR3 sequence reads: CASSGVRNQPQHF. CDR3 coding DNA: TGTGCCAGCTCAGGGGTCAGAAATCAGCCCCAGCATTTT.

The chain combines TRBV11-3 with TRBJ2-1; 9 nucleotides align to TRBD1. The germline CDR1 and CDR2 sequences are SGHNT and YENEEA. J lost 7 bases, V lost 6 bases, and 10 bases had no gene match. The CDR3 is 15 residues long. The CDR3 DNA is TGTGCCAGCAGTATCCGGGACAGGGATTTAAATGAGCAGTTCTTC. It translates to CASSIRDRDLNEQFF. Together with reference TRBV11-3 and TRBJ2-1, the CDR3 gives the full variable domain: EAGVVQSPRYKIIEKKQPVAFWCNPISGHNTLYWYLQNLGQGPELLIRYENEEAVDDSQLPKDRFSAERLKGVDSTLKIQPAELGDSAVYLCASSIRDRDLNEQFFGPGTRLTVL.

The chain is built from TRBV4-2 and TRBJ2-3, with a possible D match to TRBD2 (5 bases). The CDR3 length is 13 residues. Germline loops: CDR1 LGHNA, CDR2 YNFKEQ. V was pared by 0 bases and J by 9 bases, with 10 bases between. The CDR3 nucleotides read TGTGCCAGCAGCCAAGAACAAAGCGGCACGCAGTATTTT. Translating it yields CASSQEQSGTQYF.

This chain joins TRBV28 and TRBJ2-3; D possibly corresponds to TRBD1 (6 bases). This CDR3 region has 16 residues. The germline V gene has CDR1 MDHEN and CDR2 SYDVKM. V was shortened by 4 bases and J by 4 bases, with 18 bases between the two germline ends. CDR3 amino acids: CASSSETGYGADTQYF. The CDR3 DNA is TGTGCCAGCAGTTCGGAGACAGGCTATGGCGCAGATACGCAGTATTTT.

This rearrangement joins TRBV4-3 to TRBJ2-2; 11 nucleotides line up with TRBD2. This CDR3 has 18 amino acids. With V trimmed by 4 bases and J by 1 base, 8 bases remained unmatched. Germline values: CDR1 LGHNA, CDR2 YSLEER. CDR3 coding DNA: TGCGCCAGCAGCCTGACTAGCGGGACGGCTGGGAACACCGGGGAGCTGTTTTTT. This gives the protein CASSLTSGTAGNTGELFF.